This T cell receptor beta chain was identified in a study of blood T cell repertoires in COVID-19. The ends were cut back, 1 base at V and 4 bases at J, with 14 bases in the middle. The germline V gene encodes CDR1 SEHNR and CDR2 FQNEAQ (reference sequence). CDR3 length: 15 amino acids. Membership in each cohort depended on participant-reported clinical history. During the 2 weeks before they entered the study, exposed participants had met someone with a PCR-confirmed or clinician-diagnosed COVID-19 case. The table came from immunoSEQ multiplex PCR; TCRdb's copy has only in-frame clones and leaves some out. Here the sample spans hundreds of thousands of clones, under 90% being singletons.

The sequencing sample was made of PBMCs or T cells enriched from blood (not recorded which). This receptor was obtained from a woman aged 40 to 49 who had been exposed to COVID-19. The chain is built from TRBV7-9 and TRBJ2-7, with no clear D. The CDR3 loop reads CASSLGTDLLYEQYF. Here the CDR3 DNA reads TGTGCCAGCAGCTTAGGTACAGATTTATTGTACGAGCAGTACTTC.